Presented here are 5 T cell receptor beta chains from one specimen sequenced in a study of T cells in Graves' hyperthyroidism and ophthalmopathy. TCR beta CDR3 region amplification was performed from RNA transcripts. Carried out on the TCR CDR3, a first-round RT-PCR used the HTBI primer set. TCRdb fed the multiplex PCR reads into MiXCR, producing one record per CDR3 protein. The sample shows fewer than 650,000 distinct CDR3 sequences, approximately 14% of them seen only once. The sequenced sample was blood. All receptors come from a woman under 30 with Graves' ophthalmopathy.

This clonotype occurred many times. The chain has TRBV12-3 or TRBV12-4 and TRBJ1-1; D may be TRBD1 (5 bases). The CDR3 runs to 12 residues. V was pared by 7 bases and J by 4 bases, with 10 bases between. The CDR3 DNA reads TGTGCCAGCACAACAGGAATCACTGAAGCTTTCTTT. Its translation is CASTTGITEAFF.

This clonotype was found many times. CDR3 coding DNA: TGTGCCAGCAGCTTAGGGGTATTGAACACTGAAGCTTTCTTT. Protein: CASSLGVLNTEAFF. This chain uses TRBV11-2 with TRBJ1-1; D remains ambiguous. V was clipped by 1 base and J by 0 bases, with 6 bases between them. Germline CDR1 is SGHAT and CDR2 is FQNNGV. This CDR3 is built from 14 residues.

The chain uses TRBV20-1 and TRBJ2-3, with D possibly being TRBD2 (6 bases). V shed 6 bases and J shed 3 bases, with 16 bases lying between them. CDR1 DFQATT and CDR2 SNEGSKA come from the germline V gene (reference sequence). This CDR3 comprises 14 residues. The CDR3 nucleotides read TGCAGTGCGAGCCAAGGGGCGGGAACAGATACGCAGTATTTT. It translates to CSASQGAGTDTQYF.

This clonotype showed up just a few times. This chain connects TRBV20-1 to TRBJ1-2, with 10 bases fitting TRBD1. Losses at the gene ends were 5 bases for V and 2 bases for J; bases not matched to a gene: 8. CDR3 length: 15 amino acids. CDR1 is DFQATT, CDR2 SNEGSKA, per germline (reference sequence). CDR3 protein: CSAPRDRGSNYGYTF. Written as DNA, the CDR3 is TGCAGTGCTCCCCGGGACAGGGGTTCGAACTATGGCTACACCTTC.

This clonotype was observed at least ten times. The V and J genes are TRBV15 and TRBJ2-1; D may be TRBD1 (6 bases). The CDR3 totals 15 residues. Trimming took off 3 bases at V and 2 bases at J, with 11 bases between the two ends. Germline loops: CDR1 LNHNV, CDR2 YYDKDF (reference sequence). As DNA, the CDR3 is TGTGCCACCAGCAGGGTGACAGGAACCTACAATGAGCAGTTCTTC. This sequence encodes CATSRVTGTYNEQFF.